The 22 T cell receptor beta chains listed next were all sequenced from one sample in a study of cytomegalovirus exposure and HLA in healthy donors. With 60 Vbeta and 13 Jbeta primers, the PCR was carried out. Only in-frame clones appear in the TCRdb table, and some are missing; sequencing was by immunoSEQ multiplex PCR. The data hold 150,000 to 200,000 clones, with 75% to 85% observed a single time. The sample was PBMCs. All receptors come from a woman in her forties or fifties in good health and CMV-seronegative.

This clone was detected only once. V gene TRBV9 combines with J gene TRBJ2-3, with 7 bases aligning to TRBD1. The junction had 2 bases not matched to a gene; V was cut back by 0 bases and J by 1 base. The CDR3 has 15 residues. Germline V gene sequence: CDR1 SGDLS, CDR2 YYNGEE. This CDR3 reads CASSVGGQRTDTQYF. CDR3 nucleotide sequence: TGTGCCAGCAGCGTAGGGGGACAGCGCACAGATACGCAGTATTTT.

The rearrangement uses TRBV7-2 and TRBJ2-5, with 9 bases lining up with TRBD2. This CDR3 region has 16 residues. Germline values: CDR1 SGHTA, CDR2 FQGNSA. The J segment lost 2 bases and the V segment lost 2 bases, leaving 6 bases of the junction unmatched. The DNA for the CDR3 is TGTGCCAGCAGCTTATGGGGCGGGAGGGGTCAAGAGACCCAGTACTTC. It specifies CASSLWGGRGQETQYF.

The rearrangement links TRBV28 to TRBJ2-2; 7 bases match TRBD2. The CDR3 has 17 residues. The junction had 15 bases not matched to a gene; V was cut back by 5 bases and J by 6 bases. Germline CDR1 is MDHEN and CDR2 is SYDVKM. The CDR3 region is CASSTPTRGRVSGELFF. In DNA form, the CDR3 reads TGTGCCAGCAGTACCCCCACTCGCGGGAGAGTTTCCGGGGAGCTGTTTTTT.

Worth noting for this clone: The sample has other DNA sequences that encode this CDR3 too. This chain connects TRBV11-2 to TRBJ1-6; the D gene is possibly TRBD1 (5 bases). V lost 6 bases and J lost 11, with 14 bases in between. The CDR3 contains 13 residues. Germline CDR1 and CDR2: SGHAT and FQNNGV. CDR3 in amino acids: CASRLSQGTPLHF. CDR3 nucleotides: TGTGCCAGCAGACTTTCCCAGGGCACACCCCTCCACTTT. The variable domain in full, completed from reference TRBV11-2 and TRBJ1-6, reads EAGVAQSPRYKIIEKRQSVAFWCNPISGHATLYWYQQILGQGPKLLIQFQNNGVVDDSQLPKDRFSAERLKGVDSTLKIQPAKLEDSAVYLCASRLSQGTPLHFGNGTRLTVT.

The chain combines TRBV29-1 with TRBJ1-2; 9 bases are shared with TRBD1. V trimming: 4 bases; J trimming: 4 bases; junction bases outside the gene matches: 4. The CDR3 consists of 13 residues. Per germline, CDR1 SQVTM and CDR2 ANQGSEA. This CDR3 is CSVAHRGPYGYTF. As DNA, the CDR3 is TGCAGCGTTGCCCACAGGGGGCCCTATGGCTACACCTTC.

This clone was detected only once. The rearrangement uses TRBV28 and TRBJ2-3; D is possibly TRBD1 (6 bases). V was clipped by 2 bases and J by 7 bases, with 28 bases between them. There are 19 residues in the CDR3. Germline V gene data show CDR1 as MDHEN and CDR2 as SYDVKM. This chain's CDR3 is CASSLGPGRGTGNGHTQYF. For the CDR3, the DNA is TGTGCCAGCAGTTTAGGCCCCGGTCGCGGTACAGGGAACGGGCATACGCAGTATTTT.

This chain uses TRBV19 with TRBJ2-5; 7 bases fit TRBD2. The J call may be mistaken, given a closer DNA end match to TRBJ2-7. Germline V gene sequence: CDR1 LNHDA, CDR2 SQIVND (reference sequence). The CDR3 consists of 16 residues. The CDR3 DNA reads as TGTGCCAGTAGTCCACGCGGGGGTTTGGCGTCCTACGAGCAGTACTTC. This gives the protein CASSPRGGLASYEQYF.

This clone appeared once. The CDR3 DNA follows: TGCAGCCTCCTGAAGACAGGGGGGAACACAGATACGCAGTATTTT. Translating gives CSLLKTGGNTDTQYF. The chain couples TRBV29-1 to TRBJ2-3; 9 nucleotides match TRBD1. Losses at the gene ends were 8 bases for V and 2 bases for J; bases not matched to a gene: 11. In germline, CDR1 is SQVTM, CDR2 ANQGSEA. The length of the CDR3 is 15 residues.

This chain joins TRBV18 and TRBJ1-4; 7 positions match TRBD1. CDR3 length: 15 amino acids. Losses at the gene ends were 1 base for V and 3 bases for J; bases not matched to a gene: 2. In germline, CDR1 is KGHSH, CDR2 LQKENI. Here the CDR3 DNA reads TGTGCCAGCTCACCACAACAGGGGCCTAATGAAAAACTGTTTTTT. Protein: CASSPQQGPNEKLFF. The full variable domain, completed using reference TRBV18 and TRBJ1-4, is NAGVMQNPRHLVRRRGQEARLRCSPMKGHSHVYWYRQLPEEGLKFMVYLQKENIIDESGMPKERFSAEFPKEGPSILRIQQVVRGDSAAYFCASSPQQGPNEKLFFGSGTQLSVL.

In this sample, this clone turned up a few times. CDR3 in amino acids: CASSFRPTDSTWDEQYF. The CDR3 region has the DNA TGTGCCAGCAGCTTCCGCCCAACTGACTCCACCTGGGACGAGCAGTACTTC. V gene TRBV9 combines with J gene TRBJ2-7; unclear D gene. The V gene's germline CDR1 is SGDLS and CDR2 YYNGEE. V dropped 4 bases and J dropped 5 bases, with 25 bases sitting between them. The CDR3 runs to 17 residues. Full variable domain (rest looked up from reference TRBV9 and TRBJ2-7): DSGVTQTPKHLITATGQRVTLRCSPRSGDLSVYWYQQSLDQGLQFLIQYYNGEERAKGNILERFSAQQFPDLHSELNLSSLELGDSALYFCASSFRPTDSTWDEQYFGPGTRLTVT.

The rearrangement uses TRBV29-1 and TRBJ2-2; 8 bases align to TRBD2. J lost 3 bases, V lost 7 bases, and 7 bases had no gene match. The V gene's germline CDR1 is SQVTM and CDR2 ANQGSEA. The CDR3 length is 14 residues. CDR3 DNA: TGCAGCGGAAATCGGGGGGGGGACACCGGGGAGCTGTTTTTT. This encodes CSGNRGGDTGELFF.

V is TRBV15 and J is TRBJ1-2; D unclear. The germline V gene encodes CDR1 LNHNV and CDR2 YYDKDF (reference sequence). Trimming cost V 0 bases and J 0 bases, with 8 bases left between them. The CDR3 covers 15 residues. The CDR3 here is CATSRDRGTNYGYTF. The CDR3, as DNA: TGTGCCACCAGCAGAGATCGCGGGACTAACTATGGCTACACCTTC.

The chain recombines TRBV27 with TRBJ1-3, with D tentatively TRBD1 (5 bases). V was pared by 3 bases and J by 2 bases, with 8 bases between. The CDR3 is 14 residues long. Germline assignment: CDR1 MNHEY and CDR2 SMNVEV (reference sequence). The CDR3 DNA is TGTGCCAGCAGTTTGGGGCCAACTGGAAACACCATATATTTT. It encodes CASSLGPTGNTIYF.

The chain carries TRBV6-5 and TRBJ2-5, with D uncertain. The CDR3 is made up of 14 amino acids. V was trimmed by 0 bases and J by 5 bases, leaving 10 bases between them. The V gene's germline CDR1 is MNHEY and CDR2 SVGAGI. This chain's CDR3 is CASSYSVVGETQYF. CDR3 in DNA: TGTGCCAGCAGTTACTCAGTGGTCGGGGAGACCCAGTACTTC.

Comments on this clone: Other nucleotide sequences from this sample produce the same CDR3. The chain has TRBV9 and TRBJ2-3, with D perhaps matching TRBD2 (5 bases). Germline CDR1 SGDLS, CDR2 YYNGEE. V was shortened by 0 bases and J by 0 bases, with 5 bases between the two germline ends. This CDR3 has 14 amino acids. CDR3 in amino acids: CASSVGGSTDTQYF. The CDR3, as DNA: TGTGCCAGCAGCGTAGGAGGGAGCACAGATACGCAGTATTTT.

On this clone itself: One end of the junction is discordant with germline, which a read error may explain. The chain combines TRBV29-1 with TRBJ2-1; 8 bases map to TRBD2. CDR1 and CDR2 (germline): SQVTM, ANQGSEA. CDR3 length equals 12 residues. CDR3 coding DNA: TGCAGCGTAGAAGCGGGAGTAGATGAGCAGTTCTTC. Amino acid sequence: CSVEAGVDEQFF.

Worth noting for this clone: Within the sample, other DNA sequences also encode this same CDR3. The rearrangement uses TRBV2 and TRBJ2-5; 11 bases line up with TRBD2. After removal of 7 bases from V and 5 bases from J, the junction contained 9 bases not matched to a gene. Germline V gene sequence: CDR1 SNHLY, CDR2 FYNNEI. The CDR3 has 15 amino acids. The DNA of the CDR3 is TGTGCCAGCATACGCCCACTAGCGGGGGATGAGACCCAGTACTTC. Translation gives CASIRPLAGDETQYF. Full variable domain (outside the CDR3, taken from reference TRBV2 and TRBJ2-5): EPEVTQTPSHQVTQMGQEVILRCVPISNHLYFYWYRQILGQKVEFLVSFYNNEISEKSEIFDDQFSVERPDGSNFTLKIRSTKLEDSAMYFCASIRPLAGDETQYFGPGTRLLVL.

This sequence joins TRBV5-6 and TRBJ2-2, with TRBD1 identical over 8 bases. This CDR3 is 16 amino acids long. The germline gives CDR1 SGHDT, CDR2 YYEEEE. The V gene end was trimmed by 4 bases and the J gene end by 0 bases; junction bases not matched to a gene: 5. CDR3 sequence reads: CASSLRTGSNTGELFF. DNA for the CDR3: TGTGCCAGCAGCCTACGGACAGGGTCGAACACCGGGGAGCTGTTTTTT.

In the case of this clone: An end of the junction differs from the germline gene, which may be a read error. The chain's CDR3 is CASSRDRDNHRVF. The CDR3 bases are TGTGCCAGCAGTAGGGACCGGGACAACCATAGGGTGTTT. The gene calls are TRBV6-5 and TRBJ1-4; a weak D match, TRBD1 (6 bases). This CDR3 spans 13 amino acids. The germline V gene encodes CDR1 MNHEY and CDR2 SVGAGI.

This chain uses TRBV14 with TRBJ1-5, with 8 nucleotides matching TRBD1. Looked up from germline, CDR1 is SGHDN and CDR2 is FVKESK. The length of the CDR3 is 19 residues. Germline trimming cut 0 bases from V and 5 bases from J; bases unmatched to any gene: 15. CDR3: CASSQDIPPGQGRDQPQHF. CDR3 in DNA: TGTGCCAGCAGCCAAGATATACCTCCCGGACAGGGTAGAGATCAGCCCCAGCATTTT.

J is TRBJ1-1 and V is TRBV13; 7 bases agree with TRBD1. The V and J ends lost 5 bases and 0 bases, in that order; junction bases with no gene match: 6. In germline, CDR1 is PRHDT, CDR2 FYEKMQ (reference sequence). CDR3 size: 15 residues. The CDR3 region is CASSATGTVNTEAFF. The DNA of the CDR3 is TGTGCCAGCAGCGCTACCGGGACAGTGAACACTGAAGCTTTCTTT.

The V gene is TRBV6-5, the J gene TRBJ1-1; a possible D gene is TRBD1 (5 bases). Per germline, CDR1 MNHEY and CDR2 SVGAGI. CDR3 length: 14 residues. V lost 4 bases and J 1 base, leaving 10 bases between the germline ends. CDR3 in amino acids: CASSSQGENTEAFF. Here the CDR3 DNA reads TGTGCCAGCAGTTCCCAGGGCGAGAACACTGAAGCTTTCTTT.